Below are 10 T cell receptor beta chains sequenced from a single sample in a study of HIV-infected patients and healthy controls. About 480 ng RNA was reverse transcribed with alpha and beta constant-region primers. Separate chain-specific third strand synthesis with multiplexing indices produced the alpha and beta libraries. One entry per CDR3 protein, called by TCRdb with MiXCR from the 5' RACE reads. Counted here are under 25,000 distinct CDR3 sequences, roughly 8.9% occurring once; the ten biggest clones make up roughly 2.6%. No cell fractionation was done, so the repertoire covers all unsorted peripheral blood T cells. Material for sequencing was blood. All receptors derive from an adult in good health.

This clonotype is medium-sized. The chain combines TRBV28 with TRBJ2-5, with TRBD2 as a possible D gene (5 bases). V was pared by 11 bases and J by 1 base, with 23 bases between. The CDR3 consists of 16 residues. CDR1 and CDR2 (germline): MDHEN, SYDVKM. The CDR3 loop reads CASSDEKLVIQETQYF. The CDR3 nucleotides read TGTGCCTCGAGCGACGAAAAACTAGTTATCCAAGAGACCCAGTACTTC. The complete variable domain, with remaining parts taken from reference TRBV28 and TRBJ2-5, reads DVKVTQSSRYLVKRTGEKVFLECVQDMDHENMFWYRQDPGLGLRLIYFSYDVKMKEKGDIPEGYSVSREKKERFSLILESASTNQTSMYLCASSDEKLVIQETQYFGPGTRLLVL.

This clonotype was found a few times. The rearrangement joins TRBV6-1 to TRBJ2-3; no reliable D call. The V gene's germline CDR1 is MNHNS and CDR2 SASEGT. This CDR3 is built from 16 residues. V dropped 0 bases and J dropped 7 bases, with 17 bases sitting between them. CDR3 protein: CASSEAGPTVRHTQYF. The CDR3 coding sequence is TGTGCCAGCAGTGAAGCCGGGCCCACGGTCCGGCATACGCAGTATTTT.

The chain has TRBV27 and TRBJ2-7; D call uncertain. V dropped 3 bases and J dropped 2 bases, with 11 bases sitting between them. Germline lookup yields CDR1 MNHEY and CDR2 SMNVEV (reference sequence). This CDR3 is 14 amino acids long. CDR3 in amino acids: CASSFVDAAYEQYF. The CDR3 DNA reads as TGTGCCAGCAGTTTCGTGGACGCCGCCTACGAGCAGTACTTC.

This clonotype was seen ten or more times. The chain carries TRBV19 and TRBJ1-5; 9 nucleotides agree with TRBD1. The CDR3 is made up of 16 amino acids. J lost 1 base, V lost 4 bases, and 5 bases had no gene match. The germline V gene has CDR1 LNHDA and CDR2 SQIVND (reference sequence). CDR3 coding DNA: TGTGCCAGTAGTACCAGGACAGGGGTCAGCAATCAGCCCCAGCATTTT. Protein sequence: CASSTRTGVSNQPQHF.

In its sample, this clonotype ranks as medium-sized (0.01 to 0.1%). The CDR3 protein is CASSQGPGQGAFGNQPQHF. The CDR3 DNA reads as TGCGCCAGCAGCCAAGGTCCGGGACAGGGGGCCTTCGGCAATCAGCCCCAGCATTTT. The rearrangement joins TRBV4-1 to TRBJ1-5; the match to TRBD1 covers 12 bases. V shed 1 base, J shed 2 bases, and the junction held 9 bases outside the gene matches. Germline V gene data show CDR1 as MGHRA and CDR2 as YSYEKL. The CDR3 is 19 amino acids.

In its sample, this clonotype is medium-sized (0.01 to 0.1%). The chain links TRBV9 to TRBJ1-5; 7 positions agree with TRBD1. The CDR3 has 15 amino acids. In germline, CDR1 is SGDLS, CDR2 YYNGEE. J gave up 5 bases and V 0 bases, and 5 bases lay outside the gene matches. This chain's CDR3 is CASSVAGTEDQPQHF. CDR3 in DNA: TGTGCCAGCAGCGTAGCTGGGACAGAAGATCAGCCCCAGCATTTT.

Many counts were recorded for this clonotype. The chain links TRBV6-5 to TRBJ2-3; 9 bases align to TRBD2. V lost 8 bases, J lost 0 bases, and 9 bases stayed unmatched. CDR1 is MNHEY and CDR2 is SVGAGI in the germline V gene. The CDR3 runs to 16 residues. CDR3 in DNA: TGTGCCAGCGGAGCTAGCGGGGTTACTAGCACAGATACGCAGTATTTT. This encodes CASGASGVTSTDTQYF.

The table lists this clonotype with many counts. V is TRBV4-1 and J is TRBJ1-1, with D hard to call. The CDR3 is made up of 13 amino acids. Germline CDR1 is MGHRA and CDR2 is YSYEKL. The germline V and J ends were trimmed by 4 bases and 5 bases, with 11 bases remaining between them. CDR3 DNA sequence: TGCGCCAGCAGCCTAGGTGTTTGGACTGAAGCTTTCTTT. It codes for CASSLGVWTEAFF.

This clonotype was observed at least ten times. The chain employs TRBV7-2 and TRBJ2-3; D remains unclear. This CDR3 is 16 amino acids long. The germline V gene has CDR1 SGHTA and CDR2 FQGNSA. The ends were cut back, 2 bases at V and 5 bases at J, with 17 bases in the middle. The CDR3 sequence: CASSLTLSNTGDTQYF. CDR3 DNA sequence: TGTGCCAGCAGCTTAACCCTCAGCAATACGGGAGATACGCAGTATTTT.

The chain joins TRBV10-3 to TRBJ2-5; 8 nucleotides match TRBD2. The V and J ends lost 3 bases and 1 base, in that order; junction bases with no gene match: 4. Germline CDR1 and CDR2: ENHRY and SYGVKD. CDR3 length: 15 amino acids. CDR3 residues: CAISELAGPQETQYF. As DNA, the CDR3 is TGTGCCATCAGTGAATTAGCGGGGCCCCAAGAGACCCAGTACTTC.